This TCR beta chain appears in the sequencing data of a study of shared clonotypes between healthy human individuals (dated by TCRdb to between 2020 and 2021). As for the study more broadly: The cohort comprised a couple of women and a few men aged 18 to 49 years. For each donor, three plates each were used for CD4 naive and CD4 memory, two plates were used for CD8 naive, and one plate was used for CD8 memory. The study deeply sequenced blood TCR repertoires of five healthy adults to estimate repertoire size and the extent of clonotype sharing between individuals. Libraries were prepared and TCR repertoires were sequenced by different laboratories using diverse techniques, in order to increase sequencing depth and limit assay-specific biases. Each donor's leukapheresis produced roughly between roughly 0.85 and 10 billion PBMCs.

Using the deep immunoSEQ assay, multiplex PCR amplified TCR CDR3 regions from genomic DNA. For each cell subset, the extracted genomic DNA was distributed evenly across all wells of several immunoSEQ 96-well plates, and each plate served as one replicate. For sorted subsets, 200 to 250 ng genomic DNA, equal to 30,000 to 35,000 T cell genomes, was loaded into each replicate PCR. The purified libraries were quantified using a Qubit 3.0 fluorometer, sized with a Bioanalyzer 2100, and then quantified again using the KAPA Library Quantification kit. A separate single-read 150-cycle Illumina NextSeq 550 flow cell was used to sequence each immunoSEQ 96-well plate. In the authors' own workflow: Because the immunoSEQ output held only junctional sequences and lacked quality scores, the filtering could not match the filtering applied to full-length reads. To assign V/J genes and CDR3, sequences were annotated using PyIR, a Python wrapper for IgBLAST v1.9, with IMGT germline references. Reads with weak V/J assignments (E-value above 1e-6), missing CDR3, stop codons, out-of-frame junctions, or ambiguous translated residues were removed. A V3J clonotype was defined by an identical inferred V gene, J gene, and CDR3 amino acid sequence. The percentage overlap between two repertoires was calculated by dividing the number of shared unique clonotypes by the size of the smaller repertoire. RTK rarefaction, the Chao1 estimator, and Recon v2.1 estimates of unobserved clonotypes were used to assess repertoire richness. For all TCRbeta clonotypes obtained by the gDNA method from four donors, generation probabilities were computed with OLGA. TCRdb provides this immuneACCESS table in a form limited to in-frame rearrangements. Some clones are lacking; in checked studies, under half of them reflect an unresolved V gene, and why the rest are absent is not known. D and trimming come from the DNA, and the V and J calls and clone size come from that table. The sample profile shows 2,500,000 or so clones; 93% of them were found once. The top ten clonotypes cover about 0.38% of the sample.

The donors were healthy, HIV-negative adults with no recently reported acute infections or vaccinations. All donors were Caucasian adults living in Nashville, Tennessee, USA. CD4+ T cells were enriched by magnetic negative selection; naive cells were then positively selected on CD45RA, and the negative fraction formed the memory subset. Blood was obtained by leukapheresis, after which PBMCs were separated by Ficoll-Histopaque density gradient centrifugation and cryopreserved in liquid nitrogen vapor phase. Purity and quantity of every magnetically sorted T cell population were checked by analytical flow cytometry. Each sorted fraction had its genomic DNA isolated and then quantified by UV absorbance on a Nanodrop 2000c. Relative to germline, V is 4 bases shorter and J is 5 bases shorter, with 7 bases between their ends. CDR1 and CDR2 (SGHRS, YFSETQ) derive from the germline V gene. Spanning cysteine to phenylalanine, the CDR3 consists of 11 amino acids. Only CDR3 DNA remains: 33 bases, in frame from the first base.

Points on this clone: Its antigen is unknown. Per-base quality was not reported, and no clone a single base away is much larger than it.

Overall study results and their limits: Compared with non-shared clonotypes, clonotypes shared by all four sorted-subset donors had higher generation probabilities. Naive subsets generally had larger estimated clonotype richness than memory subsets did. Sampling was restricted to blood, and TCR repertoires in tissues likely differ from the TCR repertoires found in blood. Because the study included only a small number of donors, the genetic and exposure-history diversity represented was limited. Sharing across a handful of donors was observed for 4.5% to 6.5% of naive CD4, over 3% of naive CD8, 2% to 2.5% of memory CD4, and roughly 0.4% of memory CD8 clonotypes. Pairwise subsampling led to the expectation that sequencing depth would affect the degree of clonotype sharing among donors. Even with the large sequencing depth, rarefaction of the sorted-subset datasets indicated that sequencing was incomplete.

The V gene is TRBV5-1 and the J gene is TRBJ2-7; the D gene cannot be resolved reliably. The sequencing input was naive CD4+ T cells from PBMCs. The sample's cell subset or site, from its label and the paper: CD45RA+ positively selected. This receptor was obtained from a man between 18 and 29 years old in good health. Some clones in this sample may be carry-over from other donors' samples. The DNA reads TGCGCCAGCAGCGAGTTAGACGAGCAGTACTTC. This encodes CASSELDEQYF. The full variable domain, completed from the reference TRBV5-1 and TRBJ2-7 proteins outside the CDR3, reads KAGVTQTPRYLIKTRGQQVTLSCSPISGHRSVSWYQQTPGQGLQFLFEYFSETQRNKGNFPGRFSGRQFSNSRSEMNVSTLELGDSALYLCASSELDEQYFGPGTRLTVT.